This T cell receptor beta chain comes out of a study of CD8 T cells in ankylosing spondylitis. Study observations and caveats: Reactive arthritis synovial fluid and blood previously showed some of these motif variants. Made up of under 10 highly homologous variants, a TCR beta motif appeared characteristic of ankylosing spondylitis blood. Those disease-linked clones were CD8+; they were also relatively rare in peripheral blood. It was reported that disease-linked clones were significantly enriched in matched ankylosing spondylitis synovial fluid.

Trimming left V 1 base short and J 1 base short, with 11 bases between. This CDR3 spans 15 amino acids. From germline, CDR1 is GTSNPN and CDR2 SVGIG (reference sequence). For this clonotype: As yet, its antigen is unknown.

TCRdb re-called the 5' RACE reads through MiXCR, storing one row per CDR3 protein. The table shows 130,000 or so distinct CDR3 sequences, with over 6% occurring only once. The sequenced material came from blood, either unsorted or a sorted T cell fraction (not recorded which). The rearrangement joins TRBV30 to TRBJ1-5; the D is unclear. The clonotype originates from a male donor with ankylosing spondylitis or in good health (not recorded which). The DNA for the CDR3 is TGTGCCTGGAGTGCAGAATTCAAAAGCAATCAGCCCCAGCATTTT. It translates to CAWSAEFKSNQPQHF.